A selection of T cell receptor beta chains follows, all from one sample in a study of blood T cell repertoires in COVID-19. Clones were sequenced by immunoSEQ multiplex PCR, and TCRdb holds only the in-frame ones, with some missing. The data hold nearly 110,000 clones, with about 80% observed a single time. The sequenced material came from peripheral blood. Source of these receptors: a man between 65 and 85 years old with acute or convalescent COVID-19. Each CDR3 is given with its conserved first and last residue. The D gene is left open where the match is weak. A row's size may be missing; if present it is once, few, many or a size class.

>TRBJ2-1|few|TRBV7-6|13|-
TGTGCCAGCAGCAACGGACAAGACAATGAGCAGTTCTTC
CASSNGQDNEQFF
>TRBJ1-2|-|TRBV2|15|-
TGTGCCAGCAGCAACGTACTCTGGAGCGGCTATGGCTACACCTTC
CASSNVLWSGYGYTF
>TRBJ1-6|-|TRBV6-6|13|-
TGTGCCAGCAGAGGGCAGGGGAGTTCACCCCTCCACTTT
CASRGQGSSPLHF
>TRBJ1-4|-|TRBV19|15|TRBD1
TGTGCCAGTAGTATAAATAAGGGACAGAGTGAAAAACTGTTTTTT
CASSINKGQSEKLFF
>TRBJ2-3|-|TRBV5-5|15|-
TGTGCCAGCAGCTTGGGGGGCCTTATCACAGATACGCAGTATTTT
CASSLGGLITDTQYF
>TRBJ1-5|once|TRBV11-3|18|TRBD1
TGTGCCAGGACCCCCGGACAGGGAGAACCACATAGCAATCAGCCCCAGCATTTT
CARTPGQGEPHSNQPQHF
>TRBJ1-1|-|TRBV18|16|TRBD1
TGTGCCAGCTCACCGGGACAGGGGGCTTGGAACACTGAAGCTTTCTTT
CASSPGQGAWNTEAFF
>TRBJ2-4|-|TRBV19|14|-
TGTGCCAGTAGTATATTAGGGGAAGGAAACATTCAGTACTTC
CASSILGEGNIQYF
>TRBJ1-6|few|TRBV4-1|15|-
TGCGCCAGCAGCCAAGAGGGGGGGGAAGGTTCACCCCTCCACTTT
CASSQEGGEGSPLHF
>TRBJ1-1|few|TRBV18|16|-
TGTGCCAGCTCACAGCAAACCAGGGGAATGAACACTGAAGCTTTCTTT
CASSQQTRGMNTEAFF
>TRBJ1-3|-|TRBV7-2|13|-
TGTGCCAGCAGCTTTATGTCTGGAAACACCATATATTTT
CASSFMSGNTIYF
>TRBJ2-1|-|TRBV11-2|13|-
TGTGCCAGCAGCTTAGTCATTAGTGGTGAGCAGTTCTTC
CASSLVISGEQFF
>TRBJ1-6|-|TRBV27|15|TRBD1
TGTGCCAGCAGTTCCGGGACAGGGGGATGGGCACCCCTCCACTTT
CASSSGTGGWAPLHF
>TRBJ2-1|-|TRBV7-7|13|TRBD1
TGTGCCAGCAGCCGGGACAGGGAGTATGAGCAGTTCTTC
CASSRDREYEQFF
>TRBJ1-6|-|TRBV28|12|-
TGTGCCAGCAGTTCGGGGAATTCACCCCTCCACTTT
CASSSGNSPLHF
>TRBJ2-3|once|TRBV6-5|13|-
TGTGCCAGCTCCTCTACAGGAATAGATACGCAGTATTTT
CASSSTGIDTQYF